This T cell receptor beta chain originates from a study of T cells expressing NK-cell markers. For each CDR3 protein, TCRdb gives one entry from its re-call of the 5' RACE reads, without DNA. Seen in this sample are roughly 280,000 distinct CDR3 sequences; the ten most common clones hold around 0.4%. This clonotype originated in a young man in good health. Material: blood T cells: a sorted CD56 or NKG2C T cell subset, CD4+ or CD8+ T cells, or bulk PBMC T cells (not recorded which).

This CDR3 is CATRTGVDAEQYF. J is TRBJ2-7 and V is TRBV10-3; lacking DNA, the TRBD1 call made by TCRdb goes unchecked. The CDR3 runs 13 residues. Germline V gene lookup returns CDR1 ENHRY and CDR2 SYGVKD.